The rows below give T cell receptor beta chains drawn from one sample of a study of T cells in Graves' hyperthyroidism and ophthalmopathy. TCRdb processed the multiplex PCR reads anew with MiXCR; each CDR3 protein has one entry. The sample includes around 480,000 distinct CDR3 sequences, under 15% of them seen just once. The sample taken for sequencing was blood. The receptors here all came from a woman between 18 and 29 years old with Graves' hyperthyroidism. CDR3s include the opening cysteine and the closing phenylalanine or tryptophan. A D gene is named only where the DNA matches it firmly. Clone size, where shown, is once, few, many, or a class for clones that have expanded.

many	TRBV30	TRBJ2-5	TRBD2	11	TGTGCCCAGCGGGACGGAGAGACCCAGTACTTC	CAQRDGETQYF
NA	TRBV7-3	TRBJ2-7	TRBD2	14	TGTGCCAGCAGCTTAACCGGGGGGGGGAACGAGCAGTACTTC	CASSLTGGGNEQYF
many	TRBV25-1	TRBJ2-7	TRBD1	15	TGTGCCAGCAGTGCCACGGACAGGCTCCGTAACGAGCAGTACTTC	CASSATDRLRNEQYF
many	TRBV20-1	TRBJ2-1	NA	19	TGCAGTGCTAGAGATTGGAGCGTTCAGGGCCGGGGGAGGATCTATGAGCAGTTCTTC	CSARDWSVQGRGRIYEQFF
many	TRBV6-1	TRBJ1-1	NA	16	TGTGCCAGCAGTTCCCGGGGGGGCAGAGGCCACACTGAAGCTTTCTTT	CASSSRGGRGHTEAFF
many	TRBV6-5	TRBJ2-1	TRBD2	17	TGTGCCAGCAGTTACCATTCGACTAGCGGGAGGGATTGTGAGCAGTTCTTC	CASSYHSTSGRDCEQFF
NA	TRBV5-4	TRBJ2-7	TRBD2	15	TGTGCCAGCAGCAGACAGAGACTAGCGGGAGGCGAGCAGTACTTC	CASSRQRLAGGEQYF
NA	TRBV7-2	TRBJ2-7	TRBD2	17	TGTGCCAGCAGTCCGGGACTAGCGGGTTATTACCTCTACGAGCAGTACTTC	CASSPGLAGYYLYEQYF
few	TRBV19	TRBJ2-1	NA	15	TGTGCCAGTAGTATTCTCCCGGGACCCTACAATGAGCAGTTCTTC	CASSILPGPYNEQFF
many	TRBV12-3/TRBV12-4	TRBJ2-7	TRBD2	14	TGTGCCAGCAGTTTTACGGGAGGGCCCTACGAGCAGTACTTC	CASSFTGGPYEQYF
NA	TRBV20-1	TRBJ1-2	NA	13	TGCAGTGCTAGGGGGGGGGCGGATAATGGCTACACCTTC	CSARGGADNGYTF
many	TRBV5-8	TRBJ1-4	NA	14	TGTGCCAGCAGCTTGGCCCCAACTAATGAAAAACTGTTTTTT	CASSLAPTNEKLFF
many	TRBV19	TRBJ2-7	TRBD2	14	TGTGCCAGTAAACGGACTAGCGGTACCTACGAGCAGTACTTC	CASKRTSGTYEQYF
many	TRBV2	TRBJ2-7	TRBD1	14	TGTGCCAGCAGGGGGGACAGGGGCAATCTCGAGCAGTACTTC	CASRGDRGNLEQYF
many	TRBV12-3/TRBV12-4	TRBJ1-2	NA	14	TGTGCCAGCAGTTTGCTGGGTAGGTTACATGGCTACACCTTC	CASSLLGRLHGYTF
many	TRBV24-1	TRBJ2-1	NA	13	TGTGCCACCAGTGATCGTCCTAACAATGAGCAGTTCTTC	CATSDRPNNEQFF
NA	TRBV9	TRBJ2-1	NA	15	TGTGCCAGCAGCGTAGAGGGGACATCATACAATGAGCAGTTCTTC	CASSVEGTSYNEQFF
many	TRBV10-3	TRBJ2-5	NA	14	TGTGCCATCAGTAATGGGGGAGTAGGCGAGACCCAGTACTTC	CAISNGGVGETQYF
NA	TRBV14	TRBJ2-3	TRBD2	18	TGTGCCAGCAGCCATCGTAGCGCTAGCGGGAGGATCACAGATACGCAGTATTTT	CASSHRSASGRITDTQYF
many	TRBV29-1	TRBJ1-2	TRBD1	12	TGCAGCGTCCGAGGACAGGGAGATGGCTACACCTTC	CSVRGQGDGYTF
few	TRBV14	TRBJ1-1	NA	15	TGTGCCAGCAGCCGCGCAGGGGTAGTGCAAACTGAAGCTTTCTTT	CASSRAGVVQTEAFF
few	TRBV7-9	TRBJ1-1	NA	14	TGTGCCAGCAGCTTATTAATGGGGAACGCTGAAGCTTTCTTT	CASSLLMGNAEAFF
NA	TRBV10-3	TRBJ2-1	NA	16	TGTGCCATCAGCCCTTTCGGGGGAAGTTCCTACAATGAGCAGTTCTTC	CAISPFGGSSYNEQFF
many	TRBV12-3/TRBV12-4	TRBJ2-1	NA	18	TGTGCCAGCAGTTTCCAACAGTGGGCGGGAACCCCCTACAATGAGCAGTTCTTC	CASSFQQWAGTPYNEQFF
many	TRBV7-2	TRBJ2-7	TRBD1	14	TGTGCCAGCAGCTTAGGGGGGACAGCAGGGGAGCAGTACTTC	CASSLGGTAGEQYF
many	TRBV27	TRBJ2-6	TRBD1	20	TGTGCCAGCAGTCCCTTCGCCCTGGGACAGATAAACTCTGGGGCCAACGTCCTGACTTTC	CASSPFALGQINSGANVLTF
many	TRBV12-3/TRBV12-4	TRBJ1-1	NA	15	TGTGCCAGCAGTTTTAGGGTTCGGGGGAACACTGAAGCTTTCTTT	CASSFRVRGNTEAFF
NA	TRBV5-1	TRBJ2-7	TRBD2	14	TGCGCCAGCAGCTTGGCCCAGCGGGGCGCCGAGCAGTACTTC	CASSLAQRGAEQYF
few	TRBV19	TRBJ2-4	NA	16	TGTGCCAGTAGTATTGCCCCGGAGGACGCCAAAAACATTCAGTACTTC	CASSIAPEDAKNIQYF
NA	TRBV11-3	TRBJ2-2	TRBD2	20	TGTGCCAGCAGCCCAGCAATCGGGGCTAGCGGGAGAGGAAACACCGGGGAGCTGTTTTTT	CASSPAIGASGRGNTGELFF
many	TRBV19	TRBJ1-1	NA	17	TGTGCCAGTAGTATGTATCAGGGAGCAAATGGGAACACTGAAGCTTTCTTT	CASSMYQGANGNTEAFF
few	TRBV7-9	TRBJ1-5	NA	15	TGTGCCAGCAGCCCCGGGGGGGCAGTAGGGCAGCCCCAGCATTTT	CASSPGGAVGQPQHF
NA	TRBV10-3	TRBJ2-1	TRBD2	16	TGTGCCATCAGTGAGCCGCCTGGACTAGCGGGCAATGAGCAGTTCTTC	CAISEPPGLAGNEQFF
many	TRBV19	TRBJ2-5	TRBD1	15	TGTGCCAGTAGACCAACCGGGACAGGGTCAGGGACCCAGTACTTC	CASRPTGTGSGTQYF
many	TRBV6-2/TRBV6-3	TRBJ2-5	NA	13	TGTGCCAGCAGAGGTAGCGCTAAAGAGACCCAGTACTTC	CASRGSAKETQYF
NA	TRBV25-1	TRBJ2-3	TRBD2	16	TGTGCCAGCAGTGAATGGGGGACTAGCAACACAGATACGCAGTATTTT	CASSEWGTSNTDTQYF
many	TRBV11-3	TRBJ2-1	NA	15	TGTGCCAGCAGCTTCGGCGGGAAGCGGTACAATGAGCAGTTCTTC	CASSFGGKRYNEQFF
many	TRBV20-1	TRBJ2-7	TRBD1	14	TGCAGTGCCCTGGGTGGACAGGGCGCAGACGAGCAGTACTTC	CSALGGQGADEQYF
few	TRBV10-3	TRBJ2-1	NA	13	TGTGCCATCAATCGCGGGGACCACAATGAGCAGTTCTTC	CAINRGDHNEQFF
many	TRBV7-3	TRBJ1-1	TRBD1	17	TGTGCCAGCAGCTTACAGCGGGCAGGGGGCGATCCCACTGAAGCTTTCTTT	CASSLQRAGGDPTEAFF
many	TRBV2	TRBJ1-1	NA	14	TGTGCCAGCAGTGAAAACGGTCCGAACACTGAAGCTTTCTTT	CASSENGPNTEAFF
many	TRBV12-3/TRBV12-4	TRBJ1-1	NA	14	TGTGCCAGCAGTCCATGGGTACAGAACACTGAAGCTTTCTTT	CASSPWVQNTEAFF
few	TRBV7-9	TRBJ1-2	NA	15	TGTGCCAGCAGGCGTTACAGGGACCCGGTCTATGGCTACACCTTC	CASRRYRDPVYGYTF
NA	TRBV27	TRBJ1-5	NA	15	TGTGTCAGCAGTTTGCTAGACGGCAGTAATCAGCCCCAGCATTTT	CVSSLLDGSNQPQHF
many	TRBV11-3	TRBJ2-3	NA	14	TGTGCCAGCAGCCCCCCCGGGAGAGGAGATACGCAGTATTTT	CASSPPGRGDTQYF
few	TRBV7-3	TRBJ1-6	NA	14	TGTGCCAGCAGCTTCGGTGGAAATAATTCACCCCTCCACTTT	CASSFGGNNSPLHF
many	TRBV27	TRBJ1-1	NA	12	TGTGCCAGCAGATCTATAAACACTGAAGCTTTCTTT	CASRSINTEAFF
few	TRBV12-3/TRBV12-4	TRBJ2-3	NA	12	TGTGCCAGCAGTCGACAGACAGATACGCAGTATTTT	CASSRQTDTQYF
many	TRBV12-3/TRBV12-4	TRBJ2-1	TRBD2	15	TGTGCCAGCAGCTCGCAGCGGGAACTGTACAATGAGCAGTTCTTC	CASSSQRELYNEQFF